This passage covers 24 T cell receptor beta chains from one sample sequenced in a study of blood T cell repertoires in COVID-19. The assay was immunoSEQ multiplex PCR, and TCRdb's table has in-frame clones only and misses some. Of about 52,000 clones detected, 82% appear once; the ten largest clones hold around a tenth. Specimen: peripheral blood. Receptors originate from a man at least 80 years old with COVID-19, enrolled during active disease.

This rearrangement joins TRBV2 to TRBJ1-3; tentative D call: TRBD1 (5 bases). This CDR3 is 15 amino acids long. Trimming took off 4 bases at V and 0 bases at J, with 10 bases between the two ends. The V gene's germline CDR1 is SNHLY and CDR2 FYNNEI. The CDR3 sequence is CASSAGRASGNTIYF. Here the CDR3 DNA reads TGTGCCAGCAGTGCGGGCAGGGCCTCTGGAAACACCATATATTTT.

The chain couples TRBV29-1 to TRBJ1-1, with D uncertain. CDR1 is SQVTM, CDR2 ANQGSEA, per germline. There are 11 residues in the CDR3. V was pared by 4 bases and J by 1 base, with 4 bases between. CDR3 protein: CSVGQNTEAFF. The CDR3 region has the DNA TGCAGCGTTGGTCAGAACACTGAAGCTTTCTTT.

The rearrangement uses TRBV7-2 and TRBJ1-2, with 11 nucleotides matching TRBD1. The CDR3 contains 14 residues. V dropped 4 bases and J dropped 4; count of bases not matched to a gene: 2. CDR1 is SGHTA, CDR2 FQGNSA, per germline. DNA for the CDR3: TGTGCCAGCAGCTCCGGGACAGGGGGCTATGGCTACACCTTC. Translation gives CASSSGTGGYGYTF.

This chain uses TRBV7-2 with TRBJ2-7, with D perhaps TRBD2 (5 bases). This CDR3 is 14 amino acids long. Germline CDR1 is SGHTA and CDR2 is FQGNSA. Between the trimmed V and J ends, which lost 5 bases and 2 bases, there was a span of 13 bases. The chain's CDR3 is CASSRTFGAYEQYF. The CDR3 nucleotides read TGTGCCAGCAGCCGTACCTTCGGGGCCTACGAGCAGTACTTC.

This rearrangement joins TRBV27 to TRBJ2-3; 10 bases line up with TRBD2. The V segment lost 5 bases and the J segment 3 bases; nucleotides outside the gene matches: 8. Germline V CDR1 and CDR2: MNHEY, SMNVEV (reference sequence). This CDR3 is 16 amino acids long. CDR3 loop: CASSPLTSGLTDTQYF. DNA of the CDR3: TGTGCCAGCAGTCCCCTGACTAGCGGGTTAACAGATACGCAGTATTTT.

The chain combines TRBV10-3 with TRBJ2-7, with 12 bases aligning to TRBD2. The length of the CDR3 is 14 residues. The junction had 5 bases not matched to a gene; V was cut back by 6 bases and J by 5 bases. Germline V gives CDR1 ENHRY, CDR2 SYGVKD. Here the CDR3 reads CAIRKRLAGDEQYV. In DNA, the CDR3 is TGTGCCATCAGAAAAAGACTAGCGGGAGACGAGCAGTACGTC.

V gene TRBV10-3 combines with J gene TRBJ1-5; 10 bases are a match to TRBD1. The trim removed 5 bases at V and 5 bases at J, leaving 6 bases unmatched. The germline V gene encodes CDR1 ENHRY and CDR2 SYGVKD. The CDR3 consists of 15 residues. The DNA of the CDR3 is TGTGCCATCAGTACACGGGACAGGGGAGATCAGCCCCAGCATTTT. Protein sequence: CAISTRDRGDQPQHF.

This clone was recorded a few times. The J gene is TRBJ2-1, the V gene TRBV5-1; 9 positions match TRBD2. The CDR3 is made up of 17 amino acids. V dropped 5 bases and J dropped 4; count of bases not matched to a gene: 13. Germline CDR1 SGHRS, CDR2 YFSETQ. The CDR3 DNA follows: TGCGCCAGCAGGCCGGGCCTTAGCGGGGGCCTATACAATGAGCAGTTCTTC. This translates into CASRPGLSGGLYNEQFF.

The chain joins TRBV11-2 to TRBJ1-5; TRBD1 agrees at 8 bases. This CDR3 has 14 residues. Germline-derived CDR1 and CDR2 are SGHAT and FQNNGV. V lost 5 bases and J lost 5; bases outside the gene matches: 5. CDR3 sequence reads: CASSQDRADQPQHF. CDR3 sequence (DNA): TGTGCCAGCAGCCAGGACAGGGCTGATCAGCCCCAGCATTTT.

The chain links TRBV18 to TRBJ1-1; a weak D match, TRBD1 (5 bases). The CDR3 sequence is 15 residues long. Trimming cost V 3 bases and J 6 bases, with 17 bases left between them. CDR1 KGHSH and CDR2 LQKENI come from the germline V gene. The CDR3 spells CASSPDGGPGAEAFF. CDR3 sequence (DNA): TGTGCCAGCTCACCCGACGGGGGTCCGGGGGCTGAAGCTTTCTTT.

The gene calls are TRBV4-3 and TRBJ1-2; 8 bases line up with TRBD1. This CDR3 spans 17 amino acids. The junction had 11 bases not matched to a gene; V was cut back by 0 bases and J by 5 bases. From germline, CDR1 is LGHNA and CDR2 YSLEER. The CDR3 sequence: CASSQDGGQAGDYGYTF. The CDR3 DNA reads TGCGCCAGCAGCCAAGATGGGGGACAGGCCGGGGATTATGGCTACACCTTC.

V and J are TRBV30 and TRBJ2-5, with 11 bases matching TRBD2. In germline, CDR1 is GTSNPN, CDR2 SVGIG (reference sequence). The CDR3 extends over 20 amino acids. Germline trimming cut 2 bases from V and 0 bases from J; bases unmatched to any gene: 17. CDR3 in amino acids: CAWSIRLAGPRNPYQETQYF. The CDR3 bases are TGTGCCTGGAGTATTCGACTAGCGGGGCCCCGAAACCCGTACCAAGAGACCCAGTACTTC.

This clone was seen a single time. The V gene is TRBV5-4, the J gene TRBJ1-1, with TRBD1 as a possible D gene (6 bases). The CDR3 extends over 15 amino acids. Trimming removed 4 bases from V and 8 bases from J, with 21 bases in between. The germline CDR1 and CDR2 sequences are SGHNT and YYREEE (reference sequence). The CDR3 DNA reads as TGTGCCAGCAGCACCATAAACACCGGGACACTAGAAGCTTTCTTT. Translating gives CASSTINTGTLEAFF.

The CDR3 reads CASSLERTPLGEQFF. The CDR3 nucleotides read TGTGCCAGCAGCTTGGAGCGGACCCCTCTGGGTGAGCAGTTCTTC. This rearrangement joins TRBV11-2 to TRBJ2-1, with D possibly TRBD2 on 5 matching bases. Trimming left V 3 bases short and J 9 bases short, with 18 bases between. CDR3 size: 15 residues. The V gene's germline CDR1 is SGHAT and CDR2 FQNNGV. Based on the CDR3 plus reference TRBV11-2 and TRBJ2-1, the full variable domain is EAGVAQSPRYKIIEKRQSVAFWCNPISGHATLYWYQQILGQGPKLLIQFQNNGVVDDSQLPKDRFSAERLKGVDSTLKIQPAKLEDSAVYLCASSLERTPLGEQFFGPGTRLTVL.

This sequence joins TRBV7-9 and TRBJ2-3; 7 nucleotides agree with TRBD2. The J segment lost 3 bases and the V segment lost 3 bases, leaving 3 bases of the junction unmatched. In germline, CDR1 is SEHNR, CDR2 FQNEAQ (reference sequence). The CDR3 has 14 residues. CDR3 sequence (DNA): TGTGCCAGCAGCTTCACAGCGGGGACAGATACGCAGTATTTT. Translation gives CASSFTAGTDTQYF. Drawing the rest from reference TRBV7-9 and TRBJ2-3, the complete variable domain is DTGVSQNPRHKITKRGQNVTFRCDPISEHNRLYWYRQTLGQGPEFLTYFQNEAQLEKSRLLSDRFSAERPKGSFSTLEIQRTEQGDSAMYLCASSFTAGTDTQYFGPGTRLTVL.

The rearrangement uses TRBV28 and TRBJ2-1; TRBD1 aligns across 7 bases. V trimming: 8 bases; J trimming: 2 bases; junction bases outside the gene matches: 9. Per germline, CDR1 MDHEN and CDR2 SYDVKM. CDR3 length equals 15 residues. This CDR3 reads CASRRGQGAYNEQFF. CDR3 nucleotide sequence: TGTGCCAGCCGTAGGGGTCAGGGGGCCTACAATGAGCAGTTCTTC.

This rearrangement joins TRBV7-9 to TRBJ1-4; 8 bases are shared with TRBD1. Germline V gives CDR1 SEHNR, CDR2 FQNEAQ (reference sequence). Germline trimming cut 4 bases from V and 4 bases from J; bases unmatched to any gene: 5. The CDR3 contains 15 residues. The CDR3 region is CASSSGDRINEKLFF. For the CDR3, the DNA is TGTGCCAGCAGCTCCGGGGACAGGATTAATGAAAAACTGTTTTTT. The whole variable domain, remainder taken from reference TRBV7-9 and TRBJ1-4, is DTGVSQNPRHKITKRGQNVTFRCDPISEHNRLYWYRQTLGQGPEFLTYFQNEAQLEKSRLLSDRFSAERPKGSFSTLEIQRTEQGDSAMYLCASSSGDRINEKLFFGSGTQLSVL.

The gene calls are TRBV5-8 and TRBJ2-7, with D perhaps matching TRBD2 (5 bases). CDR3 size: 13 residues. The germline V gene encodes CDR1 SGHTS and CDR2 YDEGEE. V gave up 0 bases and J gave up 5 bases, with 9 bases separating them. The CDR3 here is CASSLVEGDEQYV. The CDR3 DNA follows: TGTGCCAGCAGCTTGGTCGAGGGAGACGAGCAGTACGTC.

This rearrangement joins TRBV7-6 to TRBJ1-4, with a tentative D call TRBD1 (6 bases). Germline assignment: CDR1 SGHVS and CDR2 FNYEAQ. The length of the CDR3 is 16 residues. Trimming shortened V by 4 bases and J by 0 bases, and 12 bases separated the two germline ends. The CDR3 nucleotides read TGTGCCAGCAGCTCCACAGGGTCCGCAACTAATGAAAAACTGTTTTTT. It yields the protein CASSSTGSATNEKLFF. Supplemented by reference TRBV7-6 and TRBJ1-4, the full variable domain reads GAGVSQSPRYKVTKRGQDVALRCDPISGHVSLYWYRQALGQGPEFLTYFNYEAQQDKSGLPNDRFSAERPEGSISTLTIQRTEQRDSAMYRCASSSTGSATNEKLFFGSGTQLSVL.

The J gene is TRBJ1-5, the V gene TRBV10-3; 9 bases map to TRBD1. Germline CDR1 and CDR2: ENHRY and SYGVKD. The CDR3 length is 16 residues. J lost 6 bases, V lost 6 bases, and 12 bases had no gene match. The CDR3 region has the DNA TGTGCCATCAGCGCCTCTGGACAGGGGAATGGTCAGCCCCAGCATTTT. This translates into CAISASGQGNGQPQHF.

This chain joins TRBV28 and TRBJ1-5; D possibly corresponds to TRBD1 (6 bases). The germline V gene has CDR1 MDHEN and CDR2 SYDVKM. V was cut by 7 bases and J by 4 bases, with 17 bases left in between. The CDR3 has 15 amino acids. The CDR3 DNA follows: TGTGCCAGCACCCCGAGGGGGGGTTGGAATCAGCCCCAGCATTTT. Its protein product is CASTPRGGWNQPQHF.

The CDR3 DNA is TGTGCCAGCAGCTTAGGGGACAGTTCCTCCTACGAGCAGTACTTC. Residues: CASSLGDSSSYEQYF. The chain uses TRBV7-6 and TRBJ2-7; 7 nucleotides match TRBD1. Germline V gene sequence: CDR1 SGHVS, CDR2 FNYEAQ. This CDR3 contains 15 residues. After removal of 1 base from V and 0 bases from J, the junction contained 3 bases not matched to a gene.

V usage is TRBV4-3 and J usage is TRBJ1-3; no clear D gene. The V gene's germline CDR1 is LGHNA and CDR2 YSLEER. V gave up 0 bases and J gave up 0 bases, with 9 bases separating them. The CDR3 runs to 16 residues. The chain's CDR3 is CASSQDAHSSGNTIYF. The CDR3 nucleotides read TGCGCCAGCAGCCAAGATGCGCATTCCTCTGGAAACACCATATATTTT.

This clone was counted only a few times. The CDR3 region is CASTLPDSYQPQHF. The CDR3 coding sequence is TGTGCCAGCACCCTACCCGACAGCTATCAGCCCCAGCATTTT. The chain uses TRBV6-6 and TRBJ1-5, with D maybe TRBD1 (5 bases). Trimming stripped 7 bases from V and 5 bases from J, with 15 bases between. CDR3 size: 14 residues. CDR1 MNHNY and CDR2 SVGAGI come from the germline V gene (reference sequence).